This entry lists 12 T cell receptor beta chains sequenced from one sample in a study of T cell repertoires in ileal Crohn's disease. Profiling relied on immunoSEQ multiplex PCR, and the TCRdb table lists in-frame clones only, not all of them. Found here are roughly 430 clones, approximately 88% of them singletons; the top ten hold more than 7%. The time point is: neoterminal ileum biopsy at postoperative endoscopy, about 6 months after surgery. Sample: ileal tissue. These receptors all stem from an adult with Crohn's disease.

CDR3 residues: CASSLAGGRGDTQYF. The CDR3 DNA follows: TGTGCCAGCAGCTTGGCGGGGGGGCGAGGAGATACGCAGTATTTT. The V call is TRBV5-4, the J call TRBJ2-3; 8 nucleotides agree with TRBD2. This CDR3 is built from 15 residues. V lost 0 bases, J lost 5 bases, and 5 bases stayed unmatched. Germline CDR1 is SGHNT and CDR2 is YYREEE (reference sequence).

The V gene is TRBV12-5, the J gene TRBJ1-1; 8 bases agree with TRBD1. The CDR3 is made up of 14 amino acids. V gave up 1 base and J gave up 11 bases; unmatched junction bases: 9. Germline CDR1 LGHNT, CDR2 FRNRAP. CDR3 sequence (DNA): TGTGCTAGTGGTTTGGGAACAGGGGGGGGAAGTGCTTTCTTT. Amino acids: CASGLGTGGGSAFF.

The chain is built from TRBV28 and TRBJ1-1; no clear D. The CDR3 is made up of 17 amino acids. Trimming left V 1 base short and J 1 base short, with 16 bases between. The germline V gene has CDR1 MDHEN and CDR2 SYDVKM. The CDR3 sequence: CASSLSASGGRNTEAFF. CDR3 sequence (DNA): TGTGCCAGCAGTTTATCGGCCAGTGGAGGGCGGAACACTGAAGCTTTCTTT. Complete variable domain (other parts from reference TRBV28 and TRBJ1-1): DVKVTQSSRYLVKRTGEKVFLECVQDMDHENMFWYRQDPGLGLRLIYFSYDVKMKEKGDIPEGYSVSREKKERFSLILESASTNQTSMYLCASSLSASGGRNTEAFFGQGTRLTVV.

The V and J genes are TRBV7-8 and TRBJ1-5; D is possibly TRBD1 (5 bases). This CDR3 spans 15 amino acids. Germline-derived CDR1 and CDR2 are SGHVS and FQNEAQ. V was pared by 0 bases and J by 0 bases, with 6 bases between. Here the CDR3 DNA reads TGTGCCAGCAGCTTAGCGAGGGGTAGCAATCAGCCCCAGCATTTT. It yields the protein CASSLARGSNQPQHF.

The chain joins TRBV5-4 to TRBJ1-2; no reliable D call. Trimming left V 4 bases short and J 6 bases short, with 22 bases between. CDR3 size: 16 residues. CDR1 and CDR2 (germline): SGHNT, YYREEE (reference sequence). CDR3 loop: CASSLSANRLIDGYTF. In DNA form, the CDR3 reads TGTGCCAGCAGCCTCTCGGCGAATAGGCTCATAGATGGCTACACCTTC.

The rearrangement links TRBV2 to TRBJ2-5; D gene uncertain. Between the trimmed V and J ends, which lost 3 bases and 3 bases, there was a span of 8 bases. Germline V gene data show CDR1 as SNHLY and CDR2 as FYNNEI. The length of the CDR3 is 13 residues. CDR3 region: CASSEMRKETQYF. CDR3 coding DNA: TGTGCCAGCAGTGAGATGAGAAAAGAGACCCAGTACTTC.

This clone was counted a single time. The chain carries TRBV6-1 and TRBJ1-6, with D maybe TRBD1 (6 bases). Between the trimmed V and J ends, which lost 8 bases and 7 bases, there was a span of 12 bases. The CDR3 length is 13 residues. The germline CDR1 and CDR2 sequences are MNHNS and SASEGT. The DNA for the CDR3 is TGTGCCAGCGGACAGTCTGCAAATTCACCCCTCCACTTT. It yields the protein CASGQSANSPLHF.

The rearrangement uses TRBV7-2 and TRBJ2-1, with 7 bases identical to TRBD1. CDR1 and CDR2 from the germline V gene are SGHTA and FQGNSA. V shed 3 bases and J 2 bases; nucleotides not matched to a gene: 4. CDR3 length: 15 residues. CDR3 region: CASSLRGQPYNEQFF. DNA of the CDR3: TGTGCCAGCAGCTTGAGGGGACAGCCCTACAATGAGCAGTTCTTC. Filled out from reference TRBV7-2 and TRBJ2-1, the complete variable domain reads GAGVSQSPSNKVTEKGKDVELRCDPISGHTALYWYRQSLGQGLEFLIYFQGNSAPDKSGLPSDRFSAERTGGSVSTLTIQRTQQEDSAVYLCASSLRGQPYNEQFFGPGTRLTVL.

The CDR3 DNA is TGTGCCAGCAGTTCCCCCAGCTTCTACGAGCAGTACGTC. This sequence encodes CASSSPSFYEQYV. The rearrangement uses TRBV28 and TRBJ2-7; no definite D call. From germline, CDR1 is MDHEN and CDR2 SYDVKM. Trimming took off 4 bases at V and 3 bases at J, with 10 bases between the two ends. CDR3 length: 13 amino acids.

The chain combines TRBV7-8 with TRBJ2-2; a weak D match, TRBD1 (6 bases). V lost 5 bases, J lost 4 bases, and 20 bases lay in between. The CDR3 spans 17 residues. In germline, CDR1 is SGHVS, CDR2 FQNEAQ. The CDR3 spells CASSLNVAGATTGELFF. The CDR3 DNA reads TGTGCCAGCAGCCTGAACGTCGCAGGGGCGACCACCGGGGAGCTGTTTTTT.

CDR3 coding DNA: TGTGCCAGCAGTTACGGGGGGTCCTCCCTTAATGAGCAGTTCTTC. It encodes CASSYGGSSLNEQFF. The rearrangement joins TRBV6-5 to TRBJ2-1, with TRBD2 as a possible D gene (6 bases). This CDR3 spans 15 amino acids. Germline CDR1 is MNHEY and CDR2 is SVGAGI. V was clipped by 2 bases and J by 7 bases, with 15 bases between them.

This clone was recorded once. The chain is built from TRBV7-3 and TRBJ2-3, with D possibly TRBD2 on 6 matching bases. Germline V gene lookup returns CDR1 SGHTA and CDR2 FQGTGA. V lost 8 bases to trimming and J lost 6 bases, with 21 bases between them. This CDR3 has 15 amino acids. This chain's CDR3 is CASAKGWDAGDTQYF. The CDR3 bases are TGTGCCAGCGCCAAAGGGTGGGACGCGGGGGATACGCAGTATTTT.